This entry lists 25 T cell receptor beta chains sequenced from one sample in a study of T cell changes during pregnancy in multiple sclerosis. The table came from immunoSEQ multiplex PCR; TCRdb's copy has only in-frame clones and leaves some out. The sample has tens of thousands of clones; around 90% are singletons. Sequencing was performed on peripheral blood, taken in the first trimester of pregnancy. The receptors originated from a female donor in good health, enrolled as a control in a pregnancy study.

This clone is a singleton in its sample. The chain uses TRBV14 and TRBJ2-2; TRBD1 might be the D (6 bases). Trimming took 4 bases from V and 3 from J, leaving 15 bases between them. CDR3 length: 16 amino acids. CDR1 is SGHDN, CDR2 FVKESK, per germline. CDR3 DNA: TGTGCCAGCAGCCTCCGCCCAGGGGCCGACACCGGGGAGCTGTTTTTT. Translation gives CASSLRPGADTGELFF.

This clone was detected a few times. The rearrangement uses TRBV9 and TRBJ2-2; D is ambiguous. Germline CDR1 is SGDLS and CDR2 is YYNGEE. This CDR3 has 15 residues. Trimming left V 4 bases short and J 0 bases short, with 10 bases between. The CDR3 reads CASSLSNSNTGELFF. Written as DNA, the CDR3 is TGTGCCAGCAGCCTCTCGAACTCGAACACCGGGGAGCTGTTTTTT. The entire variable domain, with the rest obtained from reference TRBV9 and TRBJ2-2, is as follows: DSGVTQTPKHLITATGQRVTLRCSPRSGDLSVYWYQQSLDQGLQFLIQYYNGEERAKGNILERFSAQQFPDLHSELNLSSLELGDSALYFCASSLSNSNTGELFFGEGSRLTVL.

J is TRBJ2-7 and V is TRBV5-1; D possibly corresponds to TRBD1 (6 bases). Germline V gives CDR1 SGHRS, CDR2 YFSETQ. With 0 bases removed from V and 3 bases from J, the gap between germline ends came to 7 bases. CDR3 size: 13 residues. For the CDR3, the DNA is TGCGCCAGCAGCTTGGAACAGGGCTACGAGCAGTACTTC. Residues: CASSLEQGYEQYF. The whole variable domain, remainder taken from reference TRBV5-1 and TRBJ2-7, is KAGVTQTPRYLIKTRGQQVTLSCSPISGHRSVSWYQQTPGQGLQFLFEYFSETQRNKGNFPGRFSGRQFSNSRSEMNVSTLELGDSALYLCASSLEQGYEQYFGPGTRLTVT.

The chain recombines TRBV7-9 with TRBJ2-5; the match to TRBD1 covers 7 bases. The CDR3 length is 16 residues. Trimming took 5 bases from V and 5 from J; bases not matched to a gene: 14. The germline V gene has CDR1 SEHNR and CDR2 FQNEAQ (reference sequence). CDR3 sequence reads: CASSTPVGGDLETQYF. For the CDR3, the DNA is TGTGCCAGCAGCACCCCTGTAGGGGGCGATCTGGAGACCCAGTACTTC.

In the case of this clone: One end of the junction varies from germline; a read error may be responsible. The rearrangement joins TRBV11-2 to TRBJ1-2, with a weak D call TRBD1 (5 bases). Germline CDR1 and CDR2: SGHAT and FQNNGV. This CDR3 contains 11 residues. CDR3 region: CASSLGLGRDF. The CDR3 coding sequence is TGTGCCAGCAGCTTGGGGCTCGGGAGGGACTTC.

This chain links TRBV11-2 with TRBJ1-1; the match to TRBD1 covers 9 bases. V shed 5 bases, J shed 2 bases, and the junction held 6 bases outside the gene matches. The CDR3 is 15 residues long. The germline CDR1 and CDR2 sequences are SGHAT and FQNNGV. The CDR3 sequence: CASSPRDRANTEAFF. DNA for the CDR3: TGTGCCAGCAGCCCCCGGGACAGGGCAAACACTGAAGCTTTCTTT. The variable domain in full, completed from reference TRBV11-2 and TRBJ1-1, reads EAGVAQSPRYKIIEKRQSVAFWCNPISGHATLYWYQQILGQGPKLLIQFQNNGVVDDSQLPKDRFSAERLKGVDSTLKIQPAKLEDSAVYLCASSPRDRANTEAFFGQGTRLTVV.

The CDR3 reads CASSLQLAGETQYF. CDR3 DNA sequence: TGCGCCAGCAGCTTACAACTAGCGGGGGAGACCCAGTACTTC. The chain joins TRBV5-1 to TRBJ2-5; TRBD2 matches 10 bases. This CDR3 spans 14 amino acids. Germline-derived CDR1 and CDR2 are SGHRS and YFSETQ. Germline trimming cut 2 bases from V and 5 bases from J; bases unmatched to any gene: 3. The entire variable domain, with the rest obtained from reference TRBV5-1 and TRBJ2-5, is as follows: KAGVTQTPRYLIKTRGQQVTLSCSPISGHRSVSWYQQTPGQGLQFLFEYFSETQRNKGNFPGRFSGRQFSNSRSEMNVSTLELGDSALYLCASSLQLAGETQYFGPGTRLLVL.

V gene TRBV11-3 combines with J gene TRBJ2-7; 7 nucleotides agree with TRBD2. V lost 5 bases, J lost 7 bases, and 14 bases stayed unmatched. CDR1 and CDR2 from the germline V gene are SGHNT and YENEEA. The CDR3 has 15 amino acids. The DNA for the CDR3 is TGTGCCAGCAGCATTCGGACAACGAAAGCGGGGGAGCAGTACTTC. Translation gives CASSIRTTKAGEQYF. Full variable domain (outside the CDR3, taken from reference TRBV11-3 and TRBJ2-7): EAGVVQSPRYKIIEKKQPVAFWCNPISGHNTLYWYLQNLGQGPELLIRYENEEAVDDSQLPKDRFSAERLKGVDSTLKIQPAELGDSAVYLCASSIRTTKAGEQYFGPGTRLTVT.

The J gene is TRBJ1-5, the V gene TRBV19; D is unclear. The germline CDR1 and CDR2 sequences are LNHDA and SQIVND (reference sequence). Between the trimmed V and J ends, which lost 3 bases and 3 bases, there was a span of 12 bases. This CDR3 has 15 residues. The CDR3 nucleotides are TGTGCCAGTAGTATTGTCTCAGTCAACAATCAGCCCCAGCATTTT. Translation gives CASSIVSVNNQPQHF.

The V call is TRBV7-2, the J call TRBJ1-1; 8 bases line up with TRBD1. CDR3 size: 15 residues. V trimming: 5 bases; J trimming: 1 base; junction bases outside the gene matches: 6. Germline V gene sequence: CDR1 SGHTA, CDR2 FQGNSA. CDR3: CASSGRTGKNTEAFF. The CDR3 nucleotides are TGTGCCAGCAGCGGACGGACAGGGAAGAACACTGAAGCTTTCTTT.

The chain carries TRBV6-1 and TRBJ2-3, with TRBD1 identical over 8 bases. Germline V gene sequence: CDR1 MNHNS, CDR2 SASEGT. The V gene end was trimmed by 2 bases and the J gene end by 0 bases; junction bases not matched to a gene: 4. CDR3 length: 16 residues. The CDR3 sequence is CASSETRTGSTDTQYF. The DNA of the CDR3 is TGTGCCAGCAGTGAAACTAGGACAGGGAGCACAGATACGCAGTATTTT.

V is TRBV7-2 and J is TRBJ2-7; 10 nucleotides agree with TRBD2. The CDR3 length is 15 residues. Germline loops: CDR1 SGHTA, CDR2 FQGNSA. V lost 2 bases to trimming and J lost 6 bases; unmatched junction nucleotides: 7. The chain's CDR3 is CASSLSTSGEVEQYF. The CDR3 nucleotides read TGTGCCAGCAGCTTATCCACTAGCGGGGAAGTCGAGCAGTACTTC.

The chain couples TRBV28 to TRBJ1-4; the match to TRBD1 covers 7 bases. The germline gives CDR1 MDHEN, CDR2 SYDVKM. Trimming cost V 3 bases and J 4 bases; bases outside gene matches: 5. The CDR3 is 15 amino acids. CDR3 in amino acids: CASSFRTGLNEKLFF. The CDR3 bases are TGTGCCAGCAGTTTTAGGACAGGACTTAATGAAAAACTGTTTTTT.

J is TRBJ1-5 and V is TRBV2; possibly TRBD1 for D (5 bases). V lost 3 bases, J lost 2 bases, and 11 bases lay in between. Germline loops: CDR1 SNHLY, CDR2 FYNNEI. This CDR3 is 15 amino acids long. As DNA, the CDR3 is TGTGCCAGCAGTGAGTCCAGGGAGGGCAATCAGCCCCAGCATTTT. It specifies CASSESREGNQPQHF.

The chain uses TRBV2 and TRBJ1-4, with 8 nucleotides matching TRBD1. Germline trimming cut 5 bases from V and 10 bases from J; bases unmatched to any gene: 21. The CDR3 sequence is 18 residues long. Germline CDR1 SNHLY, CDR2 FYNNEI. CDR3 nucleotide sequence: TGTGCCAGCAGTCATCCCACTACGACGACAGGGGAGTTAGCAAAACTGTTTTTT. Translated, it gives CASSHPTTTTGELAKLFF.

The V gene is TRBV7-9, the J gene TRBJ2-3; TRBD2 agrees at 9 bases. Trimming at V came to 6 bases and at J to 2 bases, leaving 12 bases not matched to a gene. The CDR3 is 17 amino acids. Germline values: CDR1 SEHNR, CDR2 FQNEAQ (reference sequence). In nucleotides, the CDR3 is TGTGCCAGCAGTTTATACAAAGCGGGGGGCGACACAGATACGCAGTATTTT. Translating gives CASSLYKAGGDTDTQYF.

The chain is built from TRBV7-2 and TRBJ2-7; 9 bases fit TRBD2. The J segment lost 3 bases and the V segment lost 4 bases, leaving 16 bases of the junction unmatched. Germline V gives CDR1 SGHTA, CDR2 FQGNSA. CDR3 size: 18 residues. The chain's CDR3 is CASSYRGRASGVNYEQYF. As DNA, the CDR3 is TGTGCCAGCAGCTATAGGGGCAGGGCTAGCGGGGTAAACTACGAGCAGTACTTC.

V is TRBV7-9 and J is TRBJ2-5; the match to TRBD1 covers 7 bases. The CDR3 sequence is 15 residues long. J gave up 2 bases and V 1 base, and 4 bases lay outside the gene matches. Germline-derived CDR1 and CDR2 are SEHNR and FQNEAQ (reference sequence). The CDR3 nucleotides are TGTGCCAGCAGCTTAGGTCCCAGGGGGCAAGAGACCCAGTACTTC. Its protein is CASSLGPRGQETQYF.

The V gene is TRBV30, the J gene TRBJ2-7; D gene uncertain. The CDR3 is 11 residues long. The germline gives CDR1 GTSNPN, CDR2 SVGIG (reference sequence). V was clipped by 3 bases and J by 3 bases, with 6 bases between them. This chain's CDR3 is CAWSEIYEQYF. The CDR3 nucleotides are TGTGCCTGGAGCGAGATCTACGAGCAGTACTTC.

The chain has TRBV30 and TRBJ1-6, with a weak D call TRBD1 (6 bases). This CDR3 is built from 14 residues. Germline V CDR1 and CDR2: GTSNPN, SVGIG (reference sequence). V shed 8 bases and J shed 1 base, with 12 bases lying between them. CDR3 residues: CAGEGESYNSPLHF. The CDR3 DNA reads TGTGCCGGGGAGGGGGAGTCCTATAATTCACCCCTCCACTTT.

The chain has TRBV19 and TRBJ1-4; D call uncertain. Trimming removed 3 bases at V and 3 bases at J, with 8 bases between. The CDR3 runs to 14 residues. CDR1 is LNHDA and CDR2 is SQIVND in the germline V gene (reference sequence). The CDR3 DNA is TGTGCCAGTAGTATTCTTCAGTCTAATGAAAAACTGTTTTTT. It encodes CASSILQSNEKLFF.

The gene calls are TRBV30 and TRBJ1-2; 10 bases agree with TRBD1. The ends lost 4 bases at V and 8 bases at J; junction bases unmatched: 10. CDR1 and CDR2 from the germline V gene are GTSNPN and SVGIG (reference sequence). This CDR3 region has 14 residues. CDR3 DNA: TGTGCCTGGACCCTGGGGACAGGGGCCACAGGCTACACCTTC. Encoded protein: CAWTLGTGATGYTF.

This clone was observed a single time. J is TRBJ1-3 and V is TRBV6-5; D might be TRBD1 (5 bases). The CDR3 loop spans 15 amino acids. V lost 8 bases and J 4 bases, leaving 18 bases between the germline ends. From germline, CDR1 is MNHEY and CDR2 SVGAGI. The CDR3 loop is CASGSRRGFGNTIYF. DNA for the CDR3: TGTGCCAGCGGAAGTCGGCGGGGGTTCGGAAACACCATATATTTT.

The V and J genes are TRBV30 and TRBJ1-1, with D hard to call. In germline, CDR1 is GTSNPN, CDR2 SVGIG (reference sequence). The CDR3 covers 11 residues. V lost 6 bases and J lost 3, with 8 bases in between. The CDR3 sequence: CACGRDTEAFF. DNA for the CDR3: TGTGCCTGTGGTCGGGACACTGAAGCTTTCTTT.

The CDR3: CAWTLDRGTYEQYF. Here the CDR3 DNA reads TGTGCCTGGACCCTGGACAGAGGCACCTACGAGCAGTACTTC. This rearrangement joins TRBV30 to TRBJ2-7; possible D gene TRBD1, 6 bases. Germline-derived CDR1 and CDR2 are GTSNPN and SVGIG (reference sequence). V gave up 4 bases and J gave up 2 bases, with 15 bases separating them. This CDR3 contains 14 residues.